This entry lists 28 T cell receptor beta chains sequenced from one sample in a study of T cell changes during pregnancy in multiple sclerosis. Method: immunoSEQ multiplex PCR; TCRdb's copy keeps in-frame clones and lacks some. The table lists approximately 52,000 clones, around 90% of them singletons. The sequencing here drew on CD4+ T cells from peripheral blood mononuclear cells, taken in the second trimester of pregnancy. The receptors shown here come from a female donor with multiple sclerosis, enrolled in a pregnancy study.

The chain employs TRBV5-4 and TRBJ1-4; D perhaps matches TRBD1 (5 bases). Germline V lookup: CDR1 SGHNT, CDR2 YYREEE (reference sequence). V dropped 5 bases and J dropped 5 bases, with 13 bases sitting between them. This CDR3 spans 14 amino acids. CDR3 residues: CASSSPGENEKLFF. The CDR3 DNA reads as TGTGCCAGCAGTTCCCCGGGGGAAAATGAAAAACTGTTTTTT. Full variable domain (rest looked up from reference TRBV5-4 and TRBJ1-4): ETGVTQSPTHLIKTRGQQVTLRCSSQSGHNTVSWYQQALGQGPQFIFQYYREEENGRGNFPPRFSGLQFPNYSSELNVNALELDDSALYLCASSSPGENEKLFFGSGTQLSVL.

The CDR3 reads CASSSPTRSGTEAFF. CDR3 nucleotide sequence: TGTGCCAGCAGTTCCCCCACCCGGAGCGGCACTGAAGCTTTCTTT. The V call is TRBV28, the J call TRBJ1-1; no clear D. Between the trimmed V and J ends, which lost 4 bases and 4 bases, there was a span of 16 bases. The CDR3 sequence is 15 residues long. Germline V CDR1 and CDR2: MDHEN, SYDVKM.

This chain joins TRBV19 and TRBJ2-1, with 15 nucleotides matching TRBD2. The V and J ends lost 4 bases and 9 bases, in that order; junction bases with no gene match: 7. The CDR3 runs to 16 residues. Germline-derived CDR1 and CDR2 are LNHDA and SQIVND (reference sequence). The CDR3 region has the DNA TGTGCCAGTAGTACCGGGGGACTAGCGGGAGGAGGTGAGCAGTTCTTC. The encoded protein is CASSTGGLAGGGEQFF.

This chain links TRBV19 with TRBJ2-3; weak D call: TRBD2 (5 bases). The CDR3 has 12 amino acids. V gave up 10 bases and J gave up 1 base, with 9 bases separating them. From germline, CDR1 is LNHDA and CDR2 SQIVND (reference sequence). CDR3 sequence (DNA): TGTGCCACGGGGTGGGGCACAGATACGCAGTATTTT. This codes for CATGWGTDTQYF.

This clone has just a few counts. The chain joins TRBV27 to TRBJ1-1; maybe TRBD1 (6 bases). The germline V and J ends were trimmed by 6 bases and 3 bases, with 14 bases remaining between them. The CDR3 is 14 amino acids. Germline assignment: CDR1 MNHEY and CDR2 SMNVEV (reference sequence). CDR3 sequence: CASRPYRVYTEAFF. DNA of the CDR3: TGTGCCAGCAGGCCATACAGGGTATACACTGAAGCTTTCTTT.

The V and J genes are TRBV6-4 and TRBJ1-1; D perhaps matches TRBD1 (6 bases). The CDR3 sequence is 14 residues long. Germline V gene data show CDR1 as MRHNA and CDR2 as SNTAGT. The V and J ends lost 6 bases and 1 base respectively, with 12 bases between them. CDR3 in DNA: TGTGCCAGCAGACCGGGACAACAGAACACTGAAGCTTTCTTT. The encoded protein is CASRPGQQNTEAFF.

The genes are TRBV10-3 and TRBJ2-7; D may be TRBD1 (5 bases). The V end was cut by 0 bases, the J end by 3 bases, with 12 bases between. This CDR3 is built from 15 residues. Looked up from germline, CDR1 is ENHRY and CDR2 is SYGVKD. The CDR3 DNA sequence: TGTGCCATCAGTGAGTCGGCAGACAGAAGCTACGAGCAGTACTTC. It is translated as CAISESADRSYEQYF.

This clone was observed a few times. The chain couples TRBV19 to TRBJ1-4; no firm D call. The length of the CDR3 is 14 residues. Deletions cut 3 bases from V and 9 bases from J, with 14 bases between. Germline V gene lookup returns CDR1 LNHDA and CDR2 SQIVND (reference sequence). The CDR3 sequence is CASSIGQVDKKLFF. The DNA for the CDR3 is TGTGCCAGTAGTATTGGCCAGGTCGATAAAAAACTGTTTTTT.

This clone was seen more than once but under ten times. The chain employs TRBV11-2 and TRBJ1-2, with 7 bases fitting TRBD1. Trimming at V came to 6 bases and at J to 5 bases, leaving 6 bases not matched to a gene. CDR1 and CDR2 (germline): SGHAT, FQNNGV. The CDR3 covers 13 residues. This CDR3 is CASSSTGEYGYTF. CDR3 bases: TGTGCCAGCAGTTCCACAGGGGAGTATGGCTACACCTTC.

The chain links TRBV6-4 to TRBJ1-5; TRBD1 agrees at 9 bases. V dropped 3 bases and J dropped 0; count of bases not matched to a gene: 6. Germline values: CDR1 MRHNA, CDR2 SNTAGT. This CDR3 region has 17 residues. CDR3 sequence reads: CASSELTGGYSNQPQHF. Written as DNA, the CDR3 is TGTGCCAGCAGTGAATTGACAGGGGGATATAGCAATCAGCCCCAGCATTTT.

The chain employs TRBV2 and TRBJ1-2; TRBD1 agrees at 7 bases. Germline V gene data show CDR1 as SNHLY and CDR2 as FYNNEI. The CDR3 loop spans 14 amino acids. J gave up 3 bases and V 7 bases, and 8 bases lay outside the gene matches. The CDR3 DNA is TGTGCCAGCATTGGGGACAGTAAGGACTATGGCTACACCTTC. Translation gives CASIGDSKDYGYTF.

The chain carries TRBV11-3 and TRBJ2-7; perhaps TRBD1 as D (6 bases). Trimming pared 4 bases from V and 2 bases from J, leaving 12 bases between. The germline V gene encodes CDR1 SGHNT and CDR2 YENEEA. The length of the CDR3 is 14 residues. The chain's CDR3 is CASSSGVGTYEQYF. As DNA, the CDR3 is TGTGCCAGCAGCTCAGGGGTTGGAACCTACGAGCAGTACTTC.

The chain joins TRBV30 to TRBJ2-1; TRBD2 might be the D (6 bases). In germline, CDR1 is GTSNPN, CDR2 SVGIG (reference sequence). V lost 0 bases and J 7 bases, leaving 10 bases between the germline ends. The CDR3 sequence is 13 residues long. The CDR3 sequence is CAWSVLRENEQFF. CDR3 DNA sequence: TGTGCCTGGAGTGTACTGCGGGAAAATGAGCAGTTCTTC.

The V call is TRBV9, the J call TRBJ2-1, with 8 bases identical to TRBD1. Germline CDR1 is SGDLS and CDR2 is YYNGEE. Trimming at V came to 0 bases and at J to 0 bases, leaving 11 bases not matched to a gene. The CDR3 has 19 amino acids. As DNA, the CDR3 is TGTGCCAGCAGCGTAGTACCCCTCGGTGGACAGGGCTCCTACAATGAGCAGTTCTTC. This gives the protein CASSVVPLGGQGSYNEQFF.

This chain connects TRBV5-1 to TRBJ1-1; TRBD1 might be the D (5 bases). V shed 0 bases and J shed 5 bases, with 14 bases lying between them. CDR1 SGHRS and CDR2 YFSETQ come from the germline V gene. The CDR3 covers 15 residues. The CDR3 nucleotides read TGCGCCAGCAGCTTGGCGCCACGGGGGGGGACTGAAGCTTTCTTT. Protein product: CASSLAPRGGTEAFF.

This chain connects TRBV27 to TRBJ1-2; possibly TRBD1 for D (6 bases). Trimming pared 5 bases from V and 7 bases from J, leaving 14 bases between. The germline gives CDR1 MNHEY, CDR2 SMNVEV (reference sequence). The CDR3 extends over 13 amino acids. The CDR3 DNA reads TGTGCCAGCAGTCCACAGGGTTTAGGTGGCTACACCTTC. Its protein is CASSPQGLGGYTF.

The V and J genes are TRBV6-1 and TRBJ2-2; D perhaps matches TRBD1 (6 bases). Trimming took 8 bases from V and 0 from J, leaving 10 bases between them. CDR3 length equals 14 residues. From germline, CDR1 is MNHNS and CDR2 SASEGT. CDR3 protein: CASFEGANTGELFF. The DNA for the CDR3 is TGTGCCAGCTTCGAGGGGGCGAACACCGGGGAGCTGTTTTTT.

V is TRBV10-2 and J is TRBJ2-7; TRBD2 might be the D (6 bases). CDR3 size: 12 residues. Per the germline V gene, CDR1 is WSHSY and CDR2 is SAAADI. V lost 6 bases and J lost 3, with 9 bases in between. Here the CDR3 DNA reads TGCGCCAGCAGGGGGAGGAACTACGAGCAGTACTTC. It translates to CASRGRNYEQYF.

The gene calls are TRBV6-1 and TRBJ1-1; TRBD1 agrees at 9 bases. V lost 7 bases to trimming and J lost 4 bases; unmatched junction nucleotides: 7. Germline V gene sequence: CDR1 MNHNS, CDR2 SASEGT. CDR3 length equals 14 residues. CDR3 protein: CASNRQGVGTEAFF. The CDR3 bases are TGTGCCAGCAACCGACAGGGGGTGGGCACTGAAGCTTTCTTT.

This chain connects TRBV5-4 to TRBJ2-7; a weak D match, TRBD1 (6 bases). The germline V gene has CDR1 SGHNT and CDR2 YYREEE (reference sequence). Deletions cut 1 base from V and 2 bases from J, with 10 bases between. This CDR3 is built from 14 residues. CDR3 coding DNA: TGTGCCAGCAGCTTGCAGAACAGGGCCTACGAGCAGTACTTC. It codes for CASSLQNRAYEQYF.

The genes are TRBV6-4 and TRBJ2-1; 8 bases are shared with TRBD1. Germline CDR1 reads MRHNA; CDR2 reads SNTAGT. CDR3 length: 16 residues. V dropped 3 bases and J dropped 2; count of bases not matched to a gene: 6. CDR3 residues: CASSETPTGAYNEQFF. The CDR3 nucleotides are TGTGCCAGCAGTGAGACACCGACAGGGGCCTACAATGAGCAGTTCTTC.

The table lists this clone with a count of one. The chain uses TRBV21-1 and TRBJ2-7; TRBD1, the table's D call, was not compared with the DNA. TRBV21-1 is noted as a pseudogene. The length of the CDR3 is 15 residues. CDR3 coding DNA: TGTGCCAGCAGCACCCGGACAGGGCGAATGGGCGAGCAGTACTTC. Translated, it gives CASSTRTGRMGEQYF.

This clone was detected once. The chain carries TRBV7-3 and TRBJ2-3, with 8 bases fitting TRBD2. The CDR3 consists of 14 residues. V lost 3 bases and J lost 3; bases outside the gene matches: 2. The germline CDR1 and CDR2 sequences are SGHTA and FQGTGA. CDR3 in DNA: TGTGCCAGCAGCTTGTCGGGAGGGACAGATACGCAGTATTTT. This sequence encodes CASSLSGGTDTQYF.

V is TRBV5-1 and J is TRBJ1-1; 7 nucleotides line up with TRBD1. V dropped 6 bases and J dropped 0; count of bases not matched to a gene: 5. CDR3 size: 14 residues. Germline CDR1 and CDR2: SGHRS and YFSETQ. CDR3 coding DNA: TGCGCCAGCAACACCGGGACAGTGAACACTGAAGCTTTCTTT. It specifies CASNTGTVNTEAFF.

The genes are TRBV19 and TRBJ2-2, with 12 bases lining up with TRBD1. J gave up 9 bases and V 9 bases, and 11 bases lay outside the gene matches. This CDR3 is 15 amino acids long. Germline CDR1 reads LNHDA; CDR2 reads SQIVND (reference sequence). CDR3 sequence: CASTGTGGIRRELFF. DNA of the CDR3: TGTGCCAGCACCGGGACAGGGGGCATTAGGAGGGAGCTGTTTTTT.

The chain couples TRBV10-1 to TRBJ1-1; D is possibly TRBD1 (6 bases). In germline, CDR1 is WNHNN, CDR2 SYGVQD (reference sequence). The CDR3 has 14 residues. The V end lost 6 bases, the J end lost 0 bases, and 11 bases lay between the germline ends. Here the CDR3 reads CASSAQGLNTEAFF. The CDR3 coding sequence is TGCGCCAGCAGCGCCCAGGGGCTGAACACTGAAGCTTTCTTT.

CDR3 protein: CASSLVGREYTDTQYF. The DNA of the CDR3 is TGTGCCAGTAGTCTGGTCGGGAGGGAATACACAGATACGCAGTATTTT. This chain connects TRBV19 to TRBJ2-3; 8 bases map to TRBD2. This CDR3 is 16 amino acids long. Germline CDR1 LNHDA, CDR2 SQIVND (reference sequence). J gave up 2 bases and V 5 bases, and 9 bases lay outside the gene matches.

The CDR3, as DNA: TGTGCCAGCAGTCCGGAGAGCGGCAATCAGCCCCAGCATTTT. Protein product: CASSPESGNQPQHF. V gene TRBV2 combines with J gene TRBJ1-5; no firm D call. Germline V gene lookup returns CDR1 SNHLY and CDR2 FYNNEI. The CDR3 spans 14 residues. Trimming took off 5 bases at V and 2 bases at J, with 10 bases between the two ends.